This T cell receptor beta chain was retrieved from a study of CD8 T cells in Susac syndrome. RNA in amounts of roughly 0.5 to 1 ug was reverse transcribed with random hexamers. Across 54 Vbeta and 13 Jbeta, TCR beta CDR3 was amplified with immunoSEQ multiplex PCR. TCRdb analysed the immunoSEQ multiplex PCR reads with MiXCR anew, one entry per CDR3 protein. Here the sample spans around 81,000 distinct CDR3 sequences, about 93% being singletons. TCR beta from blood CD8+ and CD4+ T cells was sequenced. Negative isolation was applied to CD8+ and CD4+ T cells, and FACS enrichment was applied to TEMRA cells. V was trimmed by 5 bases and J by 0 bases, leaving 11 bases between them. CDR1 is SQVTM and CDR2 is ANQGSEA in the germline V gene. The CDR3 contains 14 residues.

This receptor was identified in a human donor with Susac syndrome. The sequencing input was CD8+ T cells from PBMCs. V and J are TRBV29-1 and TRBJ2-4; D call uncertain. The CDR3 sequence: CSVLSALAKNIQYF. The CDR3 nucleotides are TGCAGCGTTCTTTCGGCCTTAGCCAAAAACATTCAGTACTTC.